This note documents a single TCR beta chain sequence. Its antigen remains unknown. TCRdb fed the RT-PCR reads into MiXCR, producing one record per CDR3 protein. The sample carries around 520,000 distinct CDR3 sequences, 10% to 15% recorded once. This CDR3 has 13 amino acids. Germline CDR1 reads GTSNPN; CDR2 reads SVGIG (reference sequence). V was cut by 5 bases and J by 0 bases, with 8 bases left in between. This specimen belongs to a study of response to subunit inactivated influenza vaccine. Notes on the study in general: Authors suggested each seasonal influenza vaccination recruits few new T cells.

Specimen: PBMCs from blood, collected on the day of vaccination. The TCR was taken from a man between 45 and 60 years old who received an inactivated influenza vaccine. The rearrangement uses TRBV30 and TRBJ2-1; D unresolved. This CDR3 reads CAWGPSSYNEQFF. CDR3 DNA: TGTGCCTGGGGACCGAGCTCCTACAATGAGCAGTTCTTC.